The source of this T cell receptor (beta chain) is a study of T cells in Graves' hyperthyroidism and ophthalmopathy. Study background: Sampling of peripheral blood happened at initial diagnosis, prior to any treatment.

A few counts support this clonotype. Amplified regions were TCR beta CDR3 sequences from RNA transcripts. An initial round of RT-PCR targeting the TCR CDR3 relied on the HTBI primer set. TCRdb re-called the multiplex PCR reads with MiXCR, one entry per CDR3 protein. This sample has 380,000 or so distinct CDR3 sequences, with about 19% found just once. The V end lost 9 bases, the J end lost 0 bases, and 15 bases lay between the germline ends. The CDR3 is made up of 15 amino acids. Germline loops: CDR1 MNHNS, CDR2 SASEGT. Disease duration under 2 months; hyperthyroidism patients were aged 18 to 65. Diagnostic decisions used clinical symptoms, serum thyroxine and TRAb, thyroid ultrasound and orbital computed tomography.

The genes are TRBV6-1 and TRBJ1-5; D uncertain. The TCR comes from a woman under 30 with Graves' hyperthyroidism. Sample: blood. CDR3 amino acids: CASAPRADSNQPQHF. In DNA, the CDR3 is TGTGCCAGTGCCCCAAGGGCCGATAGCAATCAGCCCCAGCATTTT.